This T cell receptor (beta chain) originates from a study of T cells in Graves' hyperthyroidism and ophthalmopathy. What was amplified from RNA transcripts were TCR beta CDR3 regions. Using the HTBI primer set, a first-round RT-PCR was run on the TCR CDR3. TCRdb independently ran MiXCR on the multiplex PCR reads; one entry per CDR3 protein. Here the sample spans 480,000 or so distinct CDR3 sequences, approximately 15% being singletons. This clonotype occurred many times. The source is a woman younger than 35 with Graves' hyperthyroidism. The sequencing sample was made of blood.

The CDR3 nucleotides are TGTGCCAGCAGTCCTCCGGGCCGGCGTCGAGCTGAAGCTTTCTTT. It encodes CASSPPGRRRAEAFF. The chain is built from TRBV6-1 and TRBJ1-1; D is undetermined. This CDR3 has 15 amino acids. The germline V gene has CDR1 MNHNS and CDR2 SASEGT. With 5 bases removed from V and 6 bases from J, the gap between germline ends came to 19 bases.